The 13 T cell receptor beta chains below come from one sample, sequenced in a study of shared clonotypes between healthy human individuals. Data came from immunoSEQ multiplex PCR; TCRdb stores just in-frame clones and leaves some out. Among some 2 million clones listed, approximately 94% were seen once. Naive CD8 cells comprised CD45RO-negative, CCR7-positively selected cells, excluding terminally differentiated effector memory CD45RA+ cells. The sequenced sample was naive CD8+ T cells sorted from blood. The source of these receptors is a man between 18 and 35 years old in good health.

The chain recombines TRBV9 with TRBJ2-2; D not certain. The V end lost 0 bases, the J end lost 0 bases, and 12 bases lay between the germline ends. CDR3 length: 17 residues. Germline V CDR1 and CDR2: SGDLS, YYNGEE. Here the CDR3 DNA reads TGTGCCAGCAGCGTAGCTCAAAACAAGCCGAACACCGGGGAGCTGTTTTTT. This translates into CASSVAQNKPNTGELFF. Using reference TRBV9 and TRBJ2-2 for the parts outside the CDR3, the full variable domain is DSGVTQTPKHLITATGQRVTLRCSPRSGDLSVYWYQQSLDQGLQFLIQYYNGEERAKGNILERFSAQQFPDLHSELNLSSLELGDSALYFCASSVAQNKPNTGELFFGEGSRLTVL.

The chain recombines TRBV7-9 with TRBJ1-3; D not resolved. V was shortened by 6 bases and J by 0 bases, with 15 bases between the two germline ends. The CDR3 runs 16 residues. The germline V gene encodes CDR1 SEHNR and CDR2 FQNEAQ (reference sequence). The chain's CDR3 is CASRQTDGLSGNTIYF. CDR3 DNA: TGTGCCAGCAGGCAAACAGACGGACTCTCTGGAAACACCATATATTTT.

This chain links TRBV7-9 with TRBJ2-7; TRBD1 aligns across 9 bases. Trimming cost V 5 bases and J 12 bases; bases outside gene matches: 5. The CDR3 is 11 residues long. The germline V gene encodes CDR1 SEHNR and CDR2 FQNEAQ (reference sequence). This CDR3 is CASSPGQGSYF. In DNA, the CDR3 is TGTGCCAGCAGCCCCGGACAGGGGTCGTACTTC.

The chain has TRBV6-6 and TRBJ1-4; possible D gene TRBD1, 6 bases. V gave up 8 bases and J gave up 10 bases, with 17 bases separating them. CDR3 length equals 13 residues. CDR1 and CDR2 from the germline V gene are MNHNY and SVGAGI (reference sequence). The CDR3 DNA is TGTGCCAGCGAGGACAGTTCTCTCCTAAAACTGTTTTTT. It is translated as CASEDSSLLKLFF.

The rearrangement uses TRBV9 and TRBJ1-1, with D uncertain. CDR3 length equals 14 residues. Germline CDR1 SGDLS, CDR2 YYNGEE. V was clipped by 7 bases and J by 3 bases, with 16 bases between them. The CDR3 DNA sequence: TGTGCCAGCGCCCCTTCTGGTGAGGACACTGAAGCTTTCTTT. This codes for CASAPSGEDTEAFF.

V usage is TRBV9 and J usage is TRBJ2-3; the D is unclear. Per the germline V gene, CDR1 is SGDLS and CDR2 is YYNGEE. Trimming stripped 1 base from V and 2 bases from J, with 11 bases between. The CDR3 consists of 15 residues. CDR3 bases: TGTGCCAGCAGCGTATATGGTACGGCCACAGATACGCAGTATTTT. Encoded protein: CASSVYGTATDTQYF.

DNA for the CDR3: TGTGCCAGCAGCTTGGATAGACAGAGTGAGCAGTTCTTC. Its protein product is CASSLDRQSEQFF. The chain couples TRBV5-4 to TRBJ2-1; possible D gene TRBD1, 5 bases. The germline V and J ends were trimmed by 0 bases and 9 bases, with 10 bases remaining between them. CDR1 SGHNT and CDR2 YYREEE come from the germline V gene (reference sequence). This CDR3 comprises 13 residues. The full variable domain, with the rest looked up from reference TRBV5-4 and TRBJ2-1, is ETGVTQSPTHLIKTRGQQVTLRCSSQSGHNTVSWYQQALGQGPQFIFQYYREEENGRGNFPPRFSGLQFPNYSSELNVNALELDDSALYLCASSLDRQSEQFFGPGTRLTVL.

J is TRBJ1-5 and V is TRBV11-2; D unresolved. The germline V gene has CDR1 SGHAT and CDR2 FQNNGV. This CDR3 has 16 amino acids. Between the trimmed V and J ends, which lost 2 bases and 0 bases, there was a span of 11 bases. As DNA, the CDR3 is TGTGCCAGCAGCTTAAGTCACAGCTTTAGCAATCAGCCCCAGCATTTT. Encoded protein: CASSLSHSFSNQPQHF.

The CDR3 DNA follows: TGTGCCAGCAGCAGAAAGAGAGATACGCAGTATTTT. Protein sequence: CASSRKRDTQYF. V gene TRBV5-4 combines with J gene TRBJ2-3; D is unclear. Trimming removed 4 bases at V and 5 bases at J, with 8 bases between. This CDR3 region has 12 residues. CDR1 is SGHNT and CDR2 is YYREEE in the germline V gene (reference sequence).

This chain connects TRBV4-1 to TRBJ2-5, with 9 bases fitting TRBD2. J gave up 5 bases and V 4 bases, and 20 bases lay outside the gene matches. The germline V gene encodes CDR1 MGHRA and CDR2 YSYEKL. This CDR3 is built from 19 residues. This chain's CDR3 is CASSPSGGGGAGSSETQYF. The CDR3 DNA sequence: TGCGCCAGCAGCCCCTCCGGTGGCGGGGGGGCCGGGTCGTCGGAGACCCAGTACTTC.

This clone was seen once. The gene calls are TRBV30 and TRBJ2-3; TRBD1 is a possible D gene (6 bases). This CDR3 has 15 residues. V lost 3 bases, J lost 3 bases, and 16 bases lay in between. The germline CDR1 and CDR2 sequences are GTSNPN and SVGIG (reference sequence). The CDR3 sequence is CAWSFYSTGTDTQYF. DNA of the CDR3: TGTGCCTGGAGCTTCTATAGTACAGGGACAGATACGCAGTATTTT.

The chain is built from TRBV29-1 and TRBJ1-3; D possibly corresponds to TRBD1 (6 bases). Germline V gene data show CDR1 as SQVTM and CDR2 as ANQGSEA. The V end lost 5 bases, the J end lost 0 bases, and 8 bases lay between the germline ends. The CDR3 contains 13 residues. The CDR3 sequence: CSVMDSSGNTIYF. The CDR3 DNA is TGCAGCGTTATGGACAGCTCTGGAAACACCATATATTTT.

V and J are TRBV9 and TRBJ2-2; TRBD1 or TRBD2 may be the D gene (6 bases each). This CDR3 is built from 16 residues. Germline V lookup: CDR1 SGDLS, CDR2 YYNGEE. With 0 bases removed from V and 2 bases from J, the gap between germline ends came to 11 bases. CDR3: CASSVDGGPNTGELFF. The CDR3 DNA reads TGTGCCAGCAGCGTAGACGGGGGCCCTAACACCGGGGAGCTGTTTTTT.